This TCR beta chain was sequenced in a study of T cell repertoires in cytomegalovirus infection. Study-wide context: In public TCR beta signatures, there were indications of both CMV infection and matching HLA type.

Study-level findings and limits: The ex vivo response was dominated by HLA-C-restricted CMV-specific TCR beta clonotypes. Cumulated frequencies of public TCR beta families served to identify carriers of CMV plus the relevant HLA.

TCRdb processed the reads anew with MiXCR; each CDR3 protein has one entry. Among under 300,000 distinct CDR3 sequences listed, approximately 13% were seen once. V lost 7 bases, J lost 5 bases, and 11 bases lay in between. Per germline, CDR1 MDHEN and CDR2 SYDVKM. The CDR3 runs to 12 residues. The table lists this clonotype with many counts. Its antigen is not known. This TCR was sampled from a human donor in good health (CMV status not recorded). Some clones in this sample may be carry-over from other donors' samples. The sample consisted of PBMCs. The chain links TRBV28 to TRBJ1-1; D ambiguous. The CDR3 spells CASTFATTEAFF. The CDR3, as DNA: TGTGCCAGCACCTTCGCAACAACTGAAGCTTTCTTT.